These 24 T cell receptor beta chains were sequenced from one sample in a study of regulatory T cells in long-lasting Graves disease. Relying on iRepertoire HTBI primers and Arm-PCR of CDR3 regions, the team built TCR beta libraries. TCRdb used MiXCR to reprocess the multiplex PCR reads, holding one entry per CDR3 protein. The table shows around 330,000 distinct CDR3 sequences, with 15% to 20% occurring only once. Time point indicated: newly diagnosed GD, antithyroid drugs for less than 3 months. The TCR library was prepared using RNA isolated from PBMCs. The sequences come from peripheral blood mononuclear cells (PBMCs), collected at new diagnosis, from a patient treated with antithyroid drugs. These receptors came from a female donor with Graves disease.

This clonotype was seen only a few times. This chain links TRBV30 with TRBJ2-1; the match to TRBD2 covers 7 bases. The V gene's germline CDR1 is GTSNPN and CDR2 SVGIG (reference sequence). The CDR3 length is 15 residues. J gave up 5 bases and V 3 bases, and 10 bases lay outside the gene matches. Here the CDR3 DNA reads TGTGCCTGGAGGGATCTAGCGGAGTATAACAATGAGCAGTTCTTC. Translating gives CAWRDLAEYNNEQFF.

This clonotype was seen ten or more times. One end of the junction fails to match germline, which may point to a read error. This chain connects TRBV5-1 to TRBJ1-1, with D tentatively TRBD1 (6 bases). This CDR3 spans 14 amino acids. Germline V CDR1 and CDR2: SGHRS, YFSETQ. The CDR3: CASSLARGNTEAFF. Written as DNA, the CDR3 is TGTGCCAGCAGCTTGGCCAGGGGTAACACTGAAGCTTTCTTT.

This clonotype came up a few times. The rearrangement links TRBV6-5 to TRBJ1-3, with TRBD1 matching 8 bases. The germline V gene has CDR1 MNHEY and CDR2 SVGAGI. Losses at the gene ends were 3 bases for V and 7 bases for J; bases not matched to a gene: 5. The CDR3 has 14 amino acids. The CDR3 sequence: CASSYQQGANTIYF. CDR3 sequence (DNA): TGTGCCAGCAGTTATCAGCAGGGGGCGAACACCATATATTTT.

The chain combines TRBV2 with TRBJ2-1; 8 nucleotides line up with TRBD2. The germline gives CDR1 SNHLY, CDR2 FYNNEI. V trimming: 4 bases; J trimming: 0 bases; junction bases outside the gene matches: 5. This CDR3 contains 16 residues. CDR3 DNA sequence: TGTGCCAGCAGTGTGACTAGCGTTAGCTCCTACAATGAGCAGTTCTTC. It yields the protein CASSVTSVSSYNEQFF.

This clonotype was seen many times. The V call is TRBV12-3 or TRBV12-4, the J call TRBJ2-1; 12 bases line up with TRBD2. The CDR3 covers 15 residues. With 5 bases clipped from V and 8 bases from J, the junction kept 7 bases outside the gene matches. The CDR3 bases are TGTGCCAGCAGTCCACTAGCGGGAGGAGGCTATGAGCAGTTCTTC. It is translated as CASSPLAGGGYEQFF.

This clonotype was seen many times. The chain combines TRBV30 with TRBJ1-1, with no clear D. Trimming pared 0 bases from V and 1 base from J, leaving 12 bases between. There are 15 residues in the CDR3. Germline values: CDR1 GTSNPN, CDR2 SVGIG (reference sequence). The chain's CDR3 is CAWSVRSRRNTEAFF. The CDR3 region has the DNA TGTGCCTGGAGTGTTCGGTCCCGGCGGAACACTGAAGCTTTCTTT.

This clonotype has a count of ten or more. The chain couples TRBV20-1 to TRBJ1-5; D is perhaps TRBD1 (6 bases). The V end lost 7 bases, the J end lost 1 base, and 11 bases lay between the germline ends. Germline lookup yields CDR1 DFQATT and CDR2 SNEGSKA (reference sequence). The CDR3 runs to 13 residues. CDR3 residues: CSVRGRSNQPQHF. Written as DNA, the CDR3 is TGCAGTGTCAGGGGACGGAGCAATCAGCCCCAGCATTTT.

This clonotype showed up just a few times. The chain uses TRBV15 and TRBJ1-2, with 10 bases aligning to TRBD1. Losses at the gene ends were 1 base for V and 3 bases for J; bases not matched to a gene: 2. The CDR3 length is 15 residues. The V gene's germline CDR1 is LNHNV and CDR2 YYDKDF (reference sequence). As DNA, the CDR3 is TGTGCCACCAGCAGAGGAGGGACAGGGGACTATGGCTACACCTTC. Translated, it gives CATSRGGTGDYGYTF.

The chain recombines TRBV2 with TRBJ2-7; 10 nucleotides line up with TRBD2. CDR1 SNHLY and CDR2 FYNNEI come from the germline V gene. J lost 3 bases, V lost 6 bases, and 17 bases had no gene match. The CDR3 totals 18 residues. The CDR3 sequence: CASRGGGLAGESRYEQYF. The CDR3 DNA follows: TGTGCCAGCAGAGGTGGGGGGCTAGCGGGAGAATCCCGCTACGAGCAGTACTTC.

V and J are TRBV25-1 and TRBJ1-1; D is possibly TRBD1 (5 bases). Germline CDR1 reads MGHDK; CDR2 reads SYGVNS. The CDR3 sequence is 12 residues long. V was shortened by 0 bases and J by 11 bases, with 10 bases between the two germline ends. CDR3 in DNA: TGTGCCAGCAGTGAATACGGACAACGGGCTTTCTTT. It encodes CASSEYGQRAFF.

This clonotype was seen many times. V usage is TRBV28 and J usage is TRBJ2-6; D unclear. V lost 6 bases and J lost 4, with 10 bases in between. The CDR3 is 14 residues long. CDR1 is MDHEN, CDR2 SYDVKM, per germline. The chain's CDR3 is CASSRSLGANVLTF. The CDR3 DNA sequence: TGTGCCAGCAGCCGAAGCCTGGGGGCCAACGTCCTGACTTTC.

This clonotype was detected many times. The chain couples TRBV28 to TRBJ1-6; D not certain. V gave up 2 bases and J gave up 5 bases, with 7 bases separating them. The CDR3 sequence is 14 residues long. Germline V gene data show CDR1 as MDHEN and CDR2 as SYDVKM. CDR3 nucleotides: TGTGCCAGCAGTTTAGCCGGGAATAATTCACCCCTCCACTTT. Protein product: CASSLAGNNSPLHF.

As concerns this clonotype: A much larger clone is a single base away; this may be a read error. This rearrangement joins TRBV9 to TRBJ2-2; TRBD1 agrees at 7 bases. The CDR3 is 16 residues long. Germline assignment: CDR1 SGDLS and CDR2 YYNGEE. The DNA for the CDR3 is TGTGCCAGCAGCCCATTGACAGGGATGCCCACCTGGGAGCTGTTTTTT. It encodes CASSPLTGMPTWELFF.

Here the CDR3 DNA reads TGCGCCAGCAGCATGAACCGGGACTCGAGCTCCTACGAGCAGTACTTC. Amino acid sequence: CASSMNRDSSSYEQYF. The gene calls are TRBV5-1 and TRBJ2-7; D possibly corresponds to TRBD2 (6 bases). Per germline, CDR1 SGHRS and CDR2 YFSETQ. The CDR3 is made up of 16 amino acids. With 4 bases removed from V and 0 bases from J, the gap between germline ends came to 17 bases.

At least ten counts were recorded for this clonotype. The chain is built from TRBV12-3 or TRBV12-4 and TRBJ1-5; 8 bases map to TRBD1. The CDR3 totals 16 residues. The V segment lost 3 bases and the J segment 0 bases; nucleotides outside the gene matches: 4. The CDR3 DNA is TGTGCCAGCAGTTTCAGGGGGCAAACTAGCAATCAGCCCCAGCATTTT. It translates to CASSFRGQTSNQPQHF.

This clonotype was counted a few times. J is TRBJ1-2 and V is TRBV10-1; D is undetermined. V was cut by 4 bases and J by 4 bases, with 10 bases left in between. In germline, CDR1 is WNHNN, CDR2 SYGVQD (reference sequence). The CDR3 is made up of 13 amino acids. CDR3 protein: CASSVKQPYGYTF. In DNA, the CDR3 is TGCGCCAGCAGTGTGAAGCAGCCCTATGGCTACACCTTC.

Many counts were recorded for this clonotype. The V and J genes are TRBV7-6 and TRBJ2-5; D assignment may be TRBD1 or TRBD2 (6 bases each). Germline V lookup: CDR1 SGHVS, CDR2 FNYEAQ. Between the trimmed V and J ends, which lost 5 bases and 5 bases, there was a span of 21 bases. CDR3 size: 16 residues. This CDR3 is CASSHYGGRASETQYF. CDR3 nucleotides: TGTGCCAGCAGCCATTACGGGGGCCGGGCAAGTGAGACCCAGTACTTC.

The sample holds many counts of this clonotype. This sequence joins TRBV12-3 or TRBV12-4 and TRBJ1-5; perhaps TRBD1 as D (5 bases). This CDR3 comprises 15 residues. V was clipped by 6 bases and J by 2 bases, with 14 bases between them. CDR3 sequence reads: CASSPTGGGNQPQHF. Written as DNA, the CDR3 is TGTGCCAGCAGCCCAACAGGTGGGGGCAATCAGCCCCAGCATTTT.

A remark on this clonotype: Possible read error: a much larger clone is one base away. This chain joins TRBV2 and TRBJ1-2; 7 nucleotides agree with TRBD1. Germline CDR1 and CDR2: SNHLY and FYNNEI. The length of the CDR3 is 12 residues. Trimming removed 8 bases from V and 6 bases from J; junction bases left unmatched: 6. The CDR3 spells CASGAGTDGYTF. Written as DNA, the CDR3 is TGTGCCAGCGGCGCCGGGACAGATGGCTACACCTTC.

This clonotype was counted at least ten times. The gene calls are TRBV20-1 and TRBJ2-7, with TRBD2 matching over 8 bases. The CDR3 extends over 15 amino acids. The germline V gene has CDR1 DFQATT and CDR2 SNEGSKA (reference sequence). V lost 0 bases to trimming and J lost 0 bases; unmatched junction nucleotides: 4. The CDR3 loop reads CSARDASGSSYEQYF. The CDR3 region has the DNA TGCAGTGCTAGAGATGCCAGCGGGAGCTCCTACGAGCAGTACTTC.

In its sample, this clonotype was seen many times. The chain couples TRBV11-2 to TRBJ2-5, with 8 bases that match TRBD1. The CDR3 runs 13 residues. CDR1 SGHAT and CDR2 FQNNGV come from the germline V gene. V trimming: 5 bases; J trimming: 7 bases; junction bases outside the gene matches: 6. The CDR3 region has the DNA TGTGCCAGCAGCAAAGGACAGGGAGGGACCCAGTACTTC. Translating gives CASSKGQGGTQYF.

This clonotype appeared many times. This chain links TRBV12-3 or TRBV12-4 with TRBJ1-1; D is uncertain. The CDR3 contains 15 residues. With 7 bases removed from V and 3 bases from J, the gap between germline ends came to 18 bases. In DNA form, the CDR3 reads TGTGCCAGCATCACCCGCCGGGCGCCCGACACTGAAGCTTTCTTT. It specifies CASITRRAPDTEAFF.

This clonotype was recorded many times. The DNA for the CDR3 is TGTGCCAGCCTGGGACAGGGAGCCTACGAGCAGTACTTC. Translated, it gives CASLGQGAYEQYF. The chain links TRBV2 to TRBJ2-7; the match to TRBD1 covers 9 bases. The CDR3 contains 13 residues. CDR1 and CDR2 from the germline V gene are SNHLY and FYNNEI. J lost 2 bases, V lost 8 bases, and 4 bases had no gene match.

This clonotype has at least ten counts. The chain employs TRBV6-1 and TRBJ2-1; 11 nucleotides line up with TRBD2. V was pared by 3 bases and J by 7 bases, with 8 bases of the junction left unmatched. Germline CDR1 and CDR2: MNHNS and SASEGT. The CDR3 sequence is 16 residues long. The CDR3 DNA reads TGTGCCAGCAGTGAGCAACTAGCGGGAGTTGAGAATGAGCAGTTCTTC. Translated: CASSEQLAGVENEQFF.